This T cell receptor (beta chain) was documented in a study of technical replicates of blood from several donors. Clones were read by immunoSEQ multiplex PCR, and TCRdb kept only the in-frame ones, dropping some. The table has roughly 56,000 clones, roughly 96% seen once. The germline CDR1 and CDR2 sequences are MGHRA and YSYEKL. The length of the CDR3 is 13 residues. V shed 3 bases and J 4 bases; nucleotides not matched to a gene: 2. The clonotype originates from a human donor in good health. Some clones in this sample may be carry-over from other donors' samples. The specimen sequenced was PBMCs. The chain is built from TRBV4-1 and TRBJ1-2, with 7 bases fitting TRBD1. The DNA of the CDR3 is TGCGCCAGCAGCCAGGACAGGACCTATGGCTACACCTTC. Translated: CASSQDRTYGYTF.